The 12 T cell receptor beta chains listed next were all sequenced from one sample in a study of cytomegalovirus exposure and HLA in healthy donors. The primer mix had 60 Vbeta and 13 Jbeta primers. Assay used: immunoSEQ multiplex PCR; TCRdb lists only in-frame clones, some missing. This repertoire includes 150,000 to 200,000 clones. Sequences were obtained from PBMCs. These receptor sequences come from a woman younger than 30 in good health and CMV-seropositive.

The rearrangement uses TRBV5-5 and TRBJ1-4; TRBD1 aligns across 7 bases. V was clipped by 0 bases and J by 0 bases; unmatched bases: 2. The CDR3 sequence is 16 residues long. CDR1 is SGHKS, CDR2 YYEKEE, per germline (reference sequence). CDR3 loop: CASSLEQGSTNEKLFF. Written as DNA, the CDR3 is TGTGCCAGCAGCTTGGAACAGGGGTCAACTAATGAAAAACTGTTTTTT. The full variable domain, with the rest looked up from reference TRBV5-5 and TRBJ1-4, is DAGVTQSPTHLIKTRGQQVTLRCSPISGHKSVSWYQQVLGQGPQFIFQYYEKEERGRGNFPDRFSARQFPNYSSELNVNALLLGDSALYLCASSLEQGSTNEKLFFGSGTQLSVL.

The chain employs TRBV6-5 and TRBJ2-3, with D possibly being TRBD1 (6 bases). V dropped 4 bases and J dropped 7 bases, with 18 bases sitting between them. Germline CDR1 is MNHEY and CDR2 is SVGAGI. This CDR3 has 15 amino acids. The CDR3 bases are TGTGCCAGCAGTTTATCAGGGGCCCACAGAAATACGCAGTATTTT. Amino acids: CASSLSGAHRNTQYF.

The chain links TRBV15 to TRBJ2-7; tentative D call: TRBD1 (6 bases). Germline CDR1 LNHNV, CDR2 YYDKDF (reference sequence). The V and J ends lost 3 bases and 1 base respectively, with 10 bases between them. The CDR3 has 14 residues. CDR3 amino acids: CATSSRDTSYEQYF. CDR3 nucleotide sequence: TGTGCCACCAGCAGCAGGGACACATCCTACGAGCAGTACTTC.

The chain has TRBV2 and TRBJ2-2, with D perhaps matching TRBD2 (6 bases). Trimming stripped 2 bases from V and 3 bases from J, with 13 bases between. The CDR3 spans 16 residues. The V gene's germline CDR1 is SNHLY and CDR2 FYNNEI. CDR3 sequence: CASSELGGLHTGELFF. In nucleotides, the CDR3 is TGTGCCAGCAGTGAATTGGGGGGACTCCACACCGGGGAGCTGTTTTTT.

The J gene is TRBJ1-3, the V gene TRBV6-5; D is perhaps TRBD1 (5 bases). Trimming stripped 2 bases from V and 0 bases from J, with 11 bases between. CDR1 and CDR2 from the germline V gene are MNHEY and SVGAGI. The CDR3 extends over 16 amino acids. CDR3 sequence: CASSYGGKTSGNTIYF. CDR3 DNA sequence: TGTGCCAGCAGTTACGGGGGGAAGACCTCTGGAAACACCATATATTTT.

V and J are TRBV2 and TRBJ2-1; 7 bases are a match to TRBD2. Trimming took 7 bases from V and 2 from J; bases not matched to a gene: 5. This CDR3 region has 14 residues. CDR1 SNHLY and CDR2 FYNNEI come from the germline V gene. The CDR3 protein is CASTYGGTYNEQFF. CDR3 nucleotide sequence: TGTGCCAGCACGTACGGGGGGACCTACAATGAGCAGTTCTTC.

V and J are TRBV23-1 and TRBJ1-3, with a tentative D call TRBD1 (6 bases). TRBV23-1 is an ORF, and what it does is uncertain. CDR3 length: 19 residues. The V gene lost 6 bases and the J gene lost 3 bases, with 27 bases spanning the gap. CDR3 sequence (DNA): TGCGCCAGCAGGAGACCCCGAGTTATGGGGGCCCTATTTGGAAACACCATATATTTT. Residues: CASRRPRVMGALFGNTIYF.

V gene TRBV27 combines with J gene TRBJ1-1; weak D call: TRBD1 (5 bases). This CDR3 spans 15 amino acids. In germline, CDR1 is MNHEY, CDR2 SMNVEV (reference sequence). Trimming took 2 bases from V and 3 from J, leaving 13 bases between them. The CDR3 loop reads CASSLTPGLHTEAFF. CDR3 nucleotides: TGTGCCAGCAGTTTAACCCCGGGACTACACACTGAAGCTTTCTTT.

The gene calls are TRBV7-2 and TRBJ2-5; D remains ambiguous. The better agreement between TRBJ2-7 and the DNA end casts doubt on the J call. This CDR3 is 11 amino acids long. From germline, CDR1 is SGHTA and CDR2 FQGNSA. CDR3 sequence: CASSRSYEQYF. The CDR3 nucleotides are TGTGCCAGCAGCCGTTCCTACGAGCAGTACTTC.

V gene TRBV30 combines with J gene TRBJ1-1, with 8 bases matching TRBD1. Germline V gene data show CDR1 as GTSNPN and CDR2 as SVGIG (reference sequence). V lost 0 bases to trimming and J lost 5 bases; unmatched junction nucleotides: 8. This CDR3 is built from 15 residues. CDR3 residues: CAWSVRPGGITEAFF. The CDR3 DNA reads as TGTGCCTGGAGTGTACGTCCAGGGGGCATTACTGAAGCTTTCTTT.

The rearrangement links TRBV6-6 to TRBJ1-5; 9 bases match TRBD1. CDR1 MNHNY and CDR2 SVGAGI come from the germline V gene (reference sequence). V lost 7 bases and J lost 4; bases outside the gene matches: 8. The CDR3 is made up of 15 amino acids. CDR3: CASTRGTGRNQPQHF. CDR3 coding DNA: TGTGCCAGCACTAGAGGGACAGGGCGTAATCAGCCCCAGCATTTT.

The V call is TRBV18, the J call TRBJ2-1; D is uncertain. Germline assignment: CDR1 KGHSH and CDR2 LQKENI. CDR3 length: 11 amino acids. Trimming took off 3 bases at V and 9 bases at J, with 6 bases between the two ends. This CDR3 is CASSPSVEQFF. The DNA of the CDR3 is TGTGCCAGCTCACCTTCGGTTGAGCAGTTCTTC.